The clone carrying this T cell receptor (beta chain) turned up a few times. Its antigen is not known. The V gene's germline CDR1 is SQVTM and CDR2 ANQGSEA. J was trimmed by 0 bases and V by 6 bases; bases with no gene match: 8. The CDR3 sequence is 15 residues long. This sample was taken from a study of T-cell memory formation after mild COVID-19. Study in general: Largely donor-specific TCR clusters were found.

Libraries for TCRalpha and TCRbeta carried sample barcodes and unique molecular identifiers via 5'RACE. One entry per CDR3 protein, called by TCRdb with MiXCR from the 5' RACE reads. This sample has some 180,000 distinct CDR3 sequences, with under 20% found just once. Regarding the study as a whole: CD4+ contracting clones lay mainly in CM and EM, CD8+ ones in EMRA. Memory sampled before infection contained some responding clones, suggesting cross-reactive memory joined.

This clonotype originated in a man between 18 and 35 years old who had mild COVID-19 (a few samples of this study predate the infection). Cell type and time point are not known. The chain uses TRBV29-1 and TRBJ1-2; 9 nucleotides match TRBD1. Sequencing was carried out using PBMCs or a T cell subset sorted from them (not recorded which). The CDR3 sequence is CSVPGQGFTNYGYTF. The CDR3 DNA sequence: TGCAGCGTCCCGGGACAGGGCTTCACTAACTATGGCTACACCTTC.